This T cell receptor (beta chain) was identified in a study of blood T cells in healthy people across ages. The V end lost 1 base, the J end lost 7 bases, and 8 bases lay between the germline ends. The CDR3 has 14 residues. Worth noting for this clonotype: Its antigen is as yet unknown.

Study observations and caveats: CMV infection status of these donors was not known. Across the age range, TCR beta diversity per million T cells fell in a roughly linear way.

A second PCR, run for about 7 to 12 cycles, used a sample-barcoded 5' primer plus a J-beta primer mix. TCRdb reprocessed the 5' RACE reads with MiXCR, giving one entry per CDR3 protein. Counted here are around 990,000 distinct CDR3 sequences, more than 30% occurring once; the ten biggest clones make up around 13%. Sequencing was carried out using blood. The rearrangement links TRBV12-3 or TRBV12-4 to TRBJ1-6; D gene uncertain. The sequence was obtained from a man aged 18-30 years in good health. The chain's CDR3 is CASSLGGKNSPLHF. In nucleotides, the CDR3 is TGTGCCAGCAGTTTAGGGGGTAAGAATTCACCCCTCCACTTT.